This paragraph covers one T cell receptor beta chain sequence. What it recognizes is unknown. Investigators reverse transcribed all isolated RNA, so they sequenced expressed TCRB transcripts. Clones were sequenced by immunoSEQ multiplex PCR, and TCRdb holds only the in-frame ones, with some missing. The sample records hundreds of thousands of clones, over 12% being singletons. The source of the sample is a study of beta chain features in type 1 diabetes. Regarding the study as a whole: Shorter TCRB CDR3s, moderately but significantly so, were found in Type 1 diabetes patients in all four CD4+ subsets.

This TCR was recovered from a young man with type 1 diabetes. The material sequenced was naive CD4+ T cells from blood.

This chain's CDR3 is CASSRFRGRESEAFF. CDR3 bases: TGTGCCAGCAGCCGATTCAGGGGGCGCGAGTCTGAAGCTTTCTTT. This sequence joins TRBV7-3 and TRBJ1-1, with TRBD1 identical over 8 bases. From germline, CDR1 is SGHTA and CDR2 FQGTGA. Trimming removed 5 bases from V and 6 bases from J; junction bases left unmatched: 11. The CDR3 sequence is 15 residues long.